This T cell receptor beta chain derives from a study of molecular identifiers for immune sequencing clone quantification (dated 2018 in TCRdb). Regarding the study in general: For a replicate experiment, the RNA from either 20,000 or 100,000 naive CD8 T cells was divided into five aliquots, and four of those aliquots went on to sequencing. The study was a methods study using CD8 T cells to benchmark molecular-identifier clustering-based TCR repertoire sequencing (MIDCIRS) and TCR RNA copy counting. Results and caveats for the whole study, not just this receptor: In CMV-specific effector cells, clones with more than 20 RNA copies contained over 99% of molecules, whereas in naive cells such clones contained under 1% of molecules. About 3.1 recovered TCR RNA copies per cell were obtained by modeling, versus roughly 9.1 by digital PCR, implying a capture efficiency of around 28%. When barcode sub-clustering was left out, chimeric consensus sequences inflated TCR diversity, with chimeras reaching as high as 47%. Naive libraries contained spiked-in Jurkat TCR RNA (approximately ten copies' worth), which is not part of the donor repertoire. A single cell's worth of spiked-in Jurkat TCR RNA was reported detectable even among around 1 million naive CD8 T cells. The sizes of highly expanded clones could end up underestimated when identical TCR molecules share a barcode.

CDR1 and CDR2 are read off the germline V gene (reference sequence) as LNHDA and SQIVND. The CDR3, from cysteine to phenylalanine, totals 15 residues. CDR3 DNA only is kept here, 45 bases in frame from base 1. Trimming at the junction amounts to 2 bases on V and 2 bases on J, and the germline ends lie 11 bases apart. This clonotype appeared many times. The antigen it binds to is not known. No much larger clone is present one base from it, and per-base qualities are unavailable. Library preparation used PCR. Sequencing was carried out with an Illumina HiSeq 4000. Preparation of bulk TCR libraries followed a previously described approach, with the TCR primers listed in Table S5. The Qiagen AllPrep DNA/RNA kit was used to purify total RNA. Before any analysis, reads coming from multiple sequencing runs of the same library were combined into one pool. Per the authors' processing: Reads were retained only if an exact TCR constant sequence was present, and the retained reads were trimmed to 150 nt and grouped according to their 12-nt molecular barcodes. Reads within each barcode group were sub-clustered using a 15% Levenshtein threshold, and quality-weighted consensus sequences were constructed for each RNA molecule. Non-functional sequences were filtered out, along with any lower-count sequence sitting one edit away from another sequence. Barcode sub-clusters with fewer than 20% of the maximum read count were removed, based on fitting two negative binomial distributions. In-frame beta chains were kept once TCRdb had trimmed the public reads at Q25 with fastp and called clones with MiXCR. Each CDR3 protein appears once, grouped with its most common genes and DNA. TCRdb, not the authors, supplied the V and J calls. In this sample the table shows some 650,000 distinct CDR3 sequences, around 20% of which occur a single time. Jointly, the top ten make up approximately 0.9% of the sample.

Libraries of naive CD8 T cells were built from approximately 20,000 to 980,000 sorted cells, with 10%, 30% or 50% of the purified RNA used. Naive CD8 T cells were FACS-sorted as CD8+CD4-CCR7+CD45RA+ on a BD FACSAria II into RLT Plus buffer. Detection sensitivity was tested by spiking Jurkat RNA equal to some 11 TCR copies' worth into samples containing roughly 17,000-1,100,000 naive CD8 T cells. Enrichment of CD8 T cells was done with RosetteSep CD8+ T Cell Enrichment Cocktail plus Ficoll-Paque, and ACK red cell lysis came afterward. The TCR comes from a human donor in good health. Some libraries in this study had Jurkat cell RNA spiked in. Sequenced sample: naive CD8+ T cells from blood, with Jurkat cell RNA spiked in. The sample's cell subset or site label is to be understood as: FACS-sorted CD8+CD4-CCR7+CD45RA+ naive T cells. Here the chain combines TRBV19 and TRBJ2-3, and TRBD1 may be the D gene, going by 6 matching bases. The DNA reads TGTGCCAGTAGTATATATGGGACAAACACAGATACGCAGTATTTT. It encodes CASSIYGTNTDTQYF.